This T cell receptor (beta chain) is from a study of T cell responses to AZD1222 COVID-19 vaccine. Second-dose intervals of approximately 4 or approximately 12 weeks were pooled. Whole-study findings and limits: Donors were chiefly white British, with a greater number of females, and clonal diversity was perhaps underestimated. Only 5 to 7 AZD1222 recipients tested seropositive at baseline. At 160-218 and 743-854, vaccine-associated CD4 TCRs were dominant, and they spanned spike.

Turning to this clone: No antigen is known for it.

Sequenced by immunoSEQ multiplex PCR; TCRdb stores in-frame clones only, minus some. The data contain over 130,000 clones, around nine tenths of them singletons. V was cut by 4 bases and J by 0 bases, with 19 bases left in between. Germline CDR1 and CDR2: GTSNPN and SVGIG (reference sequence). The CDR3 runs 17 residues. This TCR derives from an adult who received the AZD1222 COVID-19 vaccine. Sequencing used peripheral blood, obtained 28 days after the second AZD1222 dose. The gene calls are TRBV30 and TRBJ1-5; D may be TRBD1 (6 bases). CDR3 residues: CAWTPQTGYYSNQPQHF. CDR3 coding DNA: TGTGCCTGGACCCCCCAGACAGGTTATTATAGCAATCAGCCCCAGCATTTT.